Listed below are T cell receptor beta chains from one sample, sequenced in a study of a mutant IDH1 vaccine in newly diagnosed glioma. The antigens for these receptors are not known. Only in-frame clones appear in the TCRdb table, and some are missing; sequencing was by immunoSEQ multiplex PCR. The data show 45,000 to 55,000 clones, about 79% seen once. The material sequenced was PBMCs, taken from a glioma patient whose treatment included an IDH1 peptide vaccine. All receptors derive from a man in his forties or fifties with glioma. Both conserved end residues are part of each CDR3. D genes are given only for firm matches. Clone size appears in some rows only: once, few, many, or a class for an expanded clone.

size	V	D	J	CDR3	DNA
.	TRBV5-3	.	TRBJ2-5	CARSLDRGGETQYF	TGTGCCAGAAGCTTGGACAGGGGGGGAGAGACCCAGTACTTC
.	TRBV2	TRBD2	TRBJ2-1	CASSEMVAGTNEQFF	TGTGCCAGCAGTGAAATGGTAGCGGGGACCAATGAGCAGTTCTTC
.	TRBV14	TRBD2	TRBJ2-4	CASSRTSGILAKNIQYF	TGTGCCAGCAGCCGGACTAGCGGGATACTAGCCAAAAACATTCAGTACTTC
.	TRBV10-3	TRBD2	TRBJ2-1	CAISESGRENEQFF	TGTGCCATCAGTGAGTCTGGGCGGGAGAATGAGCAGTTCTTC
.	TRBV5-4	.	TRBJ2-2	CASTGQLNTGELFF	TGTGCCAGCACGGGACAACTAAACACCGGGGAGCTGTTTTTT
.	TRBV5-6	.	TRBJ2-3	CASSHYRGARGDTQYF	TGTGCCAGCAGCCATTATCGGGGGGCGAGAGGAGATACGCAGTATTTT
.	TRBV7-6	TRBD1	TRBJ1-1	CASSLDRGGVNTEAFF	TGTGCCAGCAGCTTAGACAGGGGCGGGGTGAACACTGAAGCTTTCTTT
.	TRBV2	TRBD2	TRBJ2-3	CASSFPRTSGSSTDTQYF	TGTGCCAGCAGTTTTCCCCGGACTAGCGGGAGTTCTACAGATACGCAGTATTTT
.	TRBV4-2	TRBD2	TRBJ2-7	CASSQDLTSKDMGGSYEQYF	TGTGCCAGCAGCCAAGATCTGACTAGCAAAGATATGGGAGGCTCCTACGAGCAGTACTTC
few	TRBV30	.	TRBJ1-3	CACNPTVSGNTIYF	TGTGCCTGCAACCCGACGGTCTCTGGAAACACCATATATTTT
.	TRBV9	.	TRBJ2-2	CASEQGRSNTGELFF	TGTGCCAGCGAACAGGGGAGGTCAAACACCGGGGAGCTGTTTTTT
.	TRBV5-1	.	TRBJ2-7	CASSFTGRSLYEQYF	TGCGCCAGCAGCTTTACGGGACGGAGTCTATACGAGCAGTACTTC
.	TRBV7-6	.	TRBJ2-7	CASSPLYSAGPYEQYF	TGTGCCAGCAGCCCGTTATATTCCGCAGGTCCTTACGAGCAGTACTTC
once	TRBV7-2	.	TRBJ2-3	CASRISVTDTQYF	TGTGCCAGCAGGATTAGCGTTACAGATACGCAGTATTTT
.	TRBV27	.	TRBJ2-5	CASSSSADRRETQYF	TGTGCCAGCAGTTCCTCCGCCGACAGAAGGGAGACCCAGTACTTC
.	TRBV30	.	TRBJ1-5	CAWSPGGNQPQHF	TGTGCCTGGAGTCCAGGGGGCAATCAGCCCCAGCATTTT
.	TRBV5-5	.	TRBJ1-4	CASSPITSNTNEKLFF	TGTGCCAGCAGCCCGATAACTTCTAACACTAATGAAAAACTGTTTTTT
.	TRBV12-2	.	TRBJ1-4	CASRLPLSEKLFF	TGTGCAAGTCGCTTACCTTTGTCGGAAAAACTGTTTTTT
.	TRBV19	.	TRBJ2-3	CASSTLTGSRGTDTQYF	TGTGCCAGTAGTACCCTAACAGGGTCTCGAGGCACAGATACGCAGTATTTT
.	TRBV11-2	.	TRBJ1-1	CASSLDLLNTEAFF	TGTGCCAGCAGCTTAGATCTGCTGAACACTGAAGCTTTCTTT
.	TRBV9	TRBD2	TRBJ2-1	CASSFSGDRYNEQFF	TGTGCCAGCAGCTTCAGCGGGGACCGTTACAATGAGCAGTTCTTC
.	TRBV7-2	TRBD1	TRBJ1-3	CASSRTGLSGNTIYF	TGTGCCAGCAGCCGGACAGGGCTGTCTGGAAACACCATATATTTT
.	TRBV29-1	TRBD1	TRBJ1-2	CSVPAGQGGGYTF	TGCAGCGTCCCCGCCGGACAGGGGGGTGGCTACACCTTC
.	TRBV28	TRBD1	TRBJ2-5	CASSLQGFSQETQYF	TGTGCCAGCAGCCTACAGGGGTTTAGTCAAGAGACCCAGTACTTC
.	TRBV2	.	TRBJ1-1	CASSEGPSGNTEAFF	TGTGCCAGCAGTGAAGGGCCTTCGGGGAACACTGAAGCTTTCTTT
.	TRBV4-2	.	TRBJ2-1	CASSQRGATTSYNEQFF	TGTGCCAGCAGCCAAAGAGGGGCGACAACCTCCTACAATGAGCAGTTCTTC
.	TRBV18	TRBD1	TRBJ1-5	CASSPRQGGGVGPQHF	TGTGCCAGCTCACCTAGACAGGGTGGTGGCGTGGGACCCCAGCATTTT
.	TRBV6-6	.	TRBJ1-1	CASRFTVDTEAFF	TGTGCCAGCAGGTTTACAGTGGACACTGAAGCTTTCTTT
.	TRBV7-4	.	TRBJ1-5	CASSYGTIWNQPQHF	TGTGCCAGCAGCTATGGGACAATCTGGAATCAGCCCCAGCATTTT
.	TRBV9	TRBD2	TRBJ2-7	CASSPGLAGWYEQYF	TGTGCCAGCAGCCCCGGACTAGCGGGATGGTACGAGCAGTACTTC
.	TRBV29-1	.	TRBJ2-2	CSVGVGSNGELFF	TGCAGCGTTGGAGTGGGATCAAATGGGGAGCTGTTTTTT
.	TRBV7-2	TRBD2	TRBJ2-5	CASSPTSGRQTQYF	TGTGCCAGCAGCCCCACTAGCGGGAGGCAGACCCAGTACTTC